These 31 T cell receptor beta chains were all obtained from the same sample, sequenced in a study of vaccination and CD4 T cells after COVID-19. The Oncomine TCR Beta short-read assay was applied to DNA of cultured CD4+ T cells. TCRdb used MiXCR to reprocess the PCR reads, holding one entry per CDR3 protein. This table has approximately 6,600 distinct CDR3 sequences, 20% to 25% appearing once. Treatment defined: roughly ten-day PBMC culture with coronavirus spike peptide pools or control peptides (ViraFEST assay). The antigens of these receptors remain unknown. The sequencing used CD4+ T cells from blood, cultured in vitro, collected after SARS-CoV-2 vaccination. Every receptor here comes from a human donor who had recovered from COVID-19.

This rearrangement joins TRBV28 to TRBJ1-5; D is possibly TRBD1 (6 bases). Germline CDR1 reads MDHEN; CDR2 reads SYDVKM. This CDR3 is 18 amino acids long. Trimming took 1 base from V and 2 from J, leaving 18 bases between them. The CDR3 DNA reads as TGTGCCAGCAGTTTATCGGGCCGGGGGGGCAGGGGCAATCAGCCCCAGCATTTT. It encodes CASSLSGRGGRGNQPQHF.

Details on this clonotype: This may be a read error, as it is one base from a much larger clone. The V and J genes are TRBV28 and TRBJ2-5, with TRBD2 matching over 7 bases. Per germline, CDR1 MDHEN and CDR2 SYDVKM. Trimming removed 8 bases from V and 3 bases from J; junction bases left unmatched: 12. The CDR3 covers 15 residues. The CDR3, as DNA: TGTGCCAGCGGGAAAAGCGGGACCTCCAAAGAGACCCAGTACTTC. Its translation is CASGKSGTSKETQYF.

The chain couples TRBV10-3 to TRBJ1-6, with D unresolved. The germline V gene encodes CDR1 ENHRY and CDR2 SYGVKD. V lost 7 bases to trimming and J lost 1 base, with 8 bases between them. This CDR3 is 14 amino acids long. CDR3 loop: CAINGVSYNSPLHF. In DNA, the CDR3 is TGTGCCATCAACGGGGTATCCTATAATTCACCCCTCCACTTT.

A few counts support this clonotype. The J gene is TRBJ2-7, the V gene TRBV6-1; D gene uncertain. The CDR3 loop spans 11 amino acids. Germline lookup yields CDR1 MNHNS and CDR2 SASEGT. Trimming stripped 7 bases from V and 3 bases from J, with 7 bases between. CDR3 DNA sequence: TGTGCCAGCACTCGTAACTACGAGCAGTACTTC. Its translation: CASTRNYEQYF.

By share, this clonotype counts as medium-sized (0.01 to 0.1%). Written as DNA, the CDR3 is TGTGCCAGCAGCCCCCGCCGGGACACGGTGCGGGAGACCCAGTACTTC. It yields the protein CASSPRRDTVRETQYF. The V call is TRBV5-4, the J call TRBJ2-5, with a weak D call TRBD1 (6 bases). Germline-derived CDR1 and CDR2 are SGHNT and YYREEE (reference sequence). The CDR3 consists of 16 residues. Trimming took off 4 bases at V and 5 bases at J, with 21 bases between the two ends.

This clonotype is labeled as medium-sized (0.01 to 0.1%). The rearrangement links TRBV7-8 to TRBJ2-7; 9 bases match TRBD2. Germline trimming cut 5 bases from V and 4 bases from J; bases unmatched to any gene: 12. The germline gives CDR1 SGHVS, CDR2 FQNEAQ. CDR3 size: 16 residues. CDR3 DNA: TGTGCCAGCAGCGCAACGCGGAGCGGGAGGTCTTACGAGCAGTACTTC. It yields the protein CASSATRSGRSYEQYF. The complete variable domain, with remaining parts taken from reference TRBV7-8 and TRBJ2-7, reads GAGVSQSPRYKVAKRGQDVALRCDPISGHVSLFWYQQALGQGPEFLTYFQNEAQLDKSGLPSDRFFAERPEGSVSTLKIQRTQQEDSAVYLCASSATRSGRSYEQYFGPGTRLTVT.

Regarding this clonotype: A much larger clone differs from this one at a single base, so this may be a read error. The gene calls are TRBV6-1 and TRBJ2-7, with unresolved D. This CDR3 region has 16 residues. Deletions cut 3 bases from V and 9 bases from J, with 24 bases between. The germline CDR1 and CDR2 sequences are MNHNS and SASEGT. The CDR3 region is CASSEQSAAPIWGQYF. The CDR3 nucleotides read TGTGCCAGCAGTGAGCAGTCCGCGGCACCGATCTGGGGGCAGTACTTC.

The V call is TRBV12-3 or TRBV12-4, the J call TRBJ1-6, with 8 positions matching TRBD1. The CDR3 is 14 amino acids. Trimming removed 1 base from V and 10 bases from J; junction bases left unmatched: 3. The CDR3 spells CASSLDRGVSPLHF. The CDR3, as DNA: TGTGCCAGCAGTTTAGACAGGGGGGTCTCACCCCTCCACTTT.

This clonotype was observed a handful of times. CDR3 nucleotide sequence: TGTGCCAGTAGCAAAGACAGGGGTAATTCACCCCTCCACTTT. Its protein is CASSKDRGNSPLHF. The genes are TRBV19 and TRBJ1-6; 8 bases map to TRBD1. This CDR3 has 14 residues. CDR1 LNHDA and CDR2 SQIVND come from the germline V gene (reference sequence). V lost 6 bases to trimming and J lost 6 bases; unmatched junction nucleotides: 4.

The chain has TRBV6-1 and TRBJ2-1, with 13 bases lining up with TRBD2. Germline V gene data show CDR1 as MNHNS and CDR2 as SASEGT. The junction had 11 bases not matched to a gene; V was cut back by 6 bases and J by 12 bases. The CDR3 spans 15 residues. The CDR3 here is CASRRGTSGEGTQFF. For the CDR3, the DNA is TGTGCCAGCAGACGAGGGACTAGCGGGGAGGGGACGCAGTTCTTC.

This chain uses TRBV6-5 with TRBJ2-7; 11 bases align to TRBD2. V dropped 0 bases and J dropped 4; count of bases not matched to a gene: 5. Germline V gives CDR1 MNHEY, CDR2 SVGAGI. This CDR3 is built from 16 residues. CDR3 nucleotides: TGTGCCAGCAGTTACTCAGTAGCGGGGGGGCGGTACGAGCAGTACTTC. Protein sequence: CASSYSVAGGRYEQYF.

About this clonotype itself: One junction end does not reproduce the germline sequence, and a read error may be involved. This sequence joins TRBV27 and TRBJ1-6; TRBD1 is a possible D gene (6 bases). This CDR3 is built from 17 residues. The V gene's germline CDR1 is MNHEY and CDR2 SMNVEV (reference sequence). This CDR3 is CASTLGGLRSYNSSLHF. The CDR3 DNA reads TGTGCCAGCACCCTAGGGGGGCTGAGGTCCTATAATTCATCCCTCCACTTT.

The table lists this clonotype with a few counts. This sequence joins TRBV24-1 and TRBJ2-1; D possibly uses TRBD1 or TRBD2 (5 bases each). Trimming shortened V by 4 bases and J by 4 bases, and 7 bases separated the two germline ends. Per the germline V gene, CDR1 is KGHDR and CDR2 is SFDVKD. The CDR3 is made up of 13 amino acids. The CDR3 spells CATSDGTYNEQFF. The CDR3 nucleotides are TGTGCCACCAGTGACGGGACGTACAATGAGCAGTTCTTC.

V gene TRBV5-1 combines with J gene TRBJ2-7; 9 positions match TRBD1. The CDR3 loop spans 15 amino acids. CDR1 and CDR2 from the germline V gene are SGHRS and YFSETQ. J was trimmed by 2 bases and V by 3 bases; bases with no gene match: 6. The CDR3 DNA follows: TGCGCCAGCAGCTGGGGACAGGGTTCCACCTACGAGCAGTACTTC. Translation gives CASSWGQGSTYEQYF.

This clonotype has a handful of counts. The chain uses TRBV6-4 and TRBJ1-1; D unclear. The CDR3 consists of 13 residues. Trimming pared 0 bases from V and 1 base from J, leaving 3 bases between. The V gene's germline CDR1 is MRHNA and CDR2 SNTAGT. Here the CDR3 DNA reads TGTGCCAGCAGTGACTCGGAGAACACTGAAGCTTTCTTT. Its translation is CASSDSENTEAFF.

The J gene is TRBJ2-6, the V gene TRBV6-1; 9 bases are shared with TRBD2. V shed 4 bases and J 1 base; nucleotides not matched to a gene: 5. The CDR3 runs to 17 residues. Germline CDR1 MNHNS, CDR2 SASEGT. The chain's CDR3 is CASSVGLARSGANVLTF. The CDR3 DNA sequence: TGTGCCAGCAGTGTTGGACTAGCGAGGTCTGGGGCCAACGTCCTGACTTTC.

The chain links TRBV6-5 to TRBJ1-5; 7 bases fit TRBD1. The length of the CDR3 is 16 residues. Germline trimming cut 2 bases from V and 2 bases from J; bases unmatched to any gene: 6. The germline V gene encodes CDR1 MNHEY and CDR2 SVGAGI. In nucleotides, the CDR3 is TGTGCCAGCAGTTACCGACAGGGCGCGGGCAATCAGCCCCAGCATTTT. Protein product: CASSYRQGAGNQPQHF.

This clonotype counts as medium-sized. The CDR3 region is CASGRVAYEQYF. The CDR3 DNA is TGTGCCAGTGGGAGGGTTGCCTACGAGCAGTACTTC. The rearrangement joins TRBV28 to TRBJ2-7, with TRBD2 matching over 7 bases. The length of the CDR3 is 12 residues. V shed 9 bases, J shed 2 bases, and the junction held 4 bases outside the gene matches. CDR1 and CDR2 from the germline V gene are MDHEN and SYDVKM.

This clonotype is labeled as medium-sized. The chain has TRBV20-1 and TRBJ1-5, with 12 bases aligning to TRBD1. CDR1 DFQATT and CDR2 SNEGSKA come from the germline V gene (reference sequence). This CDR3 spans 16 amino acids. V was pared by 4 bases and J by 0 bases, with 4 bases of the junction left unmatched. In DNA form, the CDR3 reads TGCAGTGCTACGGGACAGGGGGCTTATAGCAATCAGCCCCAGCATTTT. Its protein product is CSATGQGAYSNQPQHF.

This clonotype was counted a few times. The V call is TRBV19, the J call TRBJ2-7; 8 bases match TRBD1. V was pared by 4 bases and J by 3 bases, with 5 bases of the junction left unmatched. This CDR3 contains 14 residues. Germline values: CDR1 LNHDA, CDR2 SQIVND (reference sequence). CDR3 bases: TGTGCCAGTAGTACTCGACAGGGGCTCTACGAGCAGTACTTC. Translating it yields CASSTRQGLYEQYF.

Comments on this clonotype: This could be a read error, since a much larger clone is one nucleotide away. The V and J genes are TRBV28 and TRBJ1-2; a possible D gene is TRBD1 (6 bases). The length of the CDR3 is 13 residues. Germline lookup yields CDR1 MDHEN and CDR2 SYDVKM. CDR3 DNA sequence: TGTGCCGGCAGGGGAGATACCGGCTATGGCTACACCTTC. It yields the protein CAGRGDTGYGYTF.

This clonotype has just a few counts. The genes are TRBV7-7 and TRBJ2-1; D is ambiguous. The CDR3 has 13 residues. V was pared by 1 base and J by 5 bases, with 6 bases between. Germline CDR1 SSHAT, CDR2 FNYEAQ (reference sequence). CDR3: CASSLEQNNEQFF. Here the CDR3 DNA reads TGTGCCAGCAGCTTAGAACAGAACAATGAGCAGTTCTTC.

This chain uses TRBV27 with TRBJ2-2, with 9 bases identical to TRBD2. CDR3 length: 16 amino acids. Germline V lookup: CDR1 MNHEY, CDR2 SMNVEV (reference sequence). Trimming took 3 bases from V and 5 from J; bases not matched to a gene: 7. The CDR3 nucleotides are TGTGCCAGCAGTTTTACCGGGACTAGCAGGACCGGGGAGCTGTTTTTT. Translating gives CASSFTGTSRTGELFF.

The rearrangement joins TRBV5-4 to TRBJ2-5, with D tentatively TRBD2 (6 bases). The V end was cut by 4 bases, the J end by 2 bases, with 9 bases between. Germline V gene lookup returns CDR1 SGHNT and CDR2 YYREEE (reference sequence). There are 13 residues in the CDR3. CDR3 DNA sequence: TGTGCCAGCAGCCGGACTAATCAAGAGACCCAGTACTTC. Its protein is CASSRTNQETQYF.

By its share, this clonotype is medium-sized. The chain employs TRBV7-8 and TRBJ2-1; 8 bases map to TRBD1. Germline CDR1 and CDR2: SGHVS and FQNEAQ. The V and J ends lost 5 bases and 4 bases, in that order; junction bases with no gene match: 7. CDR3 size: 15 residues. The CDR3 bases are TGTGCCAGCAGCCGGGACAGGAGACCATACAATGAGCAGTTCTTC. As protein: CASSRDRRPYNEQFF.

There are a few counts of this clonotype. The genes are TRBV28 and TRBJ2-7; 7 bases fit TRBD1. The CDR3 is 15 amino acids. CDR1 and CDR2 (germline): MDHEN, SYDVKM. V lost 2 bases, J lost 4 bases, and 8 bases stayed unmatched. The DNA of the CDR3 is TGTGCCAGCAGTTTACCTATACAGGGGAGATACGAGCAGTACTTC. Its translation: CASSLPIQGRYEQYF.

By frequency in the sample, this clonotype is medium-sized. The chain links TRBV24-1 to TRBJ1-1, with 8 positions matching TRBD1. CDR3 length: 14 residues. Trimming cost V 10 bases and J 0 bases; bases outside gene matches: 6. The germline V gene has CDR1 KGHDR and CDR2 SFDVKD. CDR3 protein: CATRAGGVNTEAFF. CDR3 bases: TGTGCCACTAGGGCAGGGGGCGTGAACACTGAAGCTTTCTTT.

Comment on this clonotype: A much larger clone is a single base away; this may be a read error. The rearrangement joins TRBV28 to TRBJ2-6, with D perhaps TRBD1 (5 bases). Germline CDR1 is MDHEN and CDR2 is SYDVKM. The CDR3 contains 14 residues. CDR3 sequence (DNA): TGTGCCAGCAGCCCTCCACGTGGGGCCAACATCCTGACTTTC. Translated: CASSPPRGANILTF. The entire variable domain, with the rest obtained from reference TRBV28 and TRBJ2-6, is as follows: DVKVTQSSRYLVKRTGEKVFLECVQDMDHENMFWYRQDPGLGLRLIYFSYDVKMKEKGDIPEGYSVSREKKERFSLILESASTNQTSMYLCASSPPRGANILTFGAGSRLTVL.

This clonotype is medium-sized in the sample. This chain connects TRBV7-8 to TRBJ2-7, with 11 bases fitting TRBD1. The CDR3 runs to 16 residues. CDR1 SGHVS and CDR2 FQNEAQ come from the germline V gene. Unmatched junction bases numbered 10, after V lost 0 bases and J lost 9 bases. The CDR3 region has the DNA TGTGCCAGCAGCTTAGCAAGGCGTGGGACAGGGGGTACGCAGTACTTC. Translating gives CASSLARRGTGGTQYF.

By share, this clonotype counts as medium-sized. The chain uses TRBV20-1 and TRBJ2-3; 9 bases match TRBD2. Per the germline V gene, CDR1 is DFQATT and CDR2 is SNEGSKA (reference sequence). The CDR3 spans 15 residues. After removal of 6 bases from V and 2 bases from J, the junction contained 9 bases not matched to a gene. The CDR3 DNA reads as TGCAGTGCCCGACTGAGACTAGCGGTCACAGATACGCAGTATTTT. Translation gives CSARLRLAVTDTQYF.

Remarks on this clonotype: Relative to the germline gene, one junction end is altered; a read error may explain this. This chain uses TRBV6-1 with TRBJ1-5, with D possibly matching TRBD1 (6 bases). CDR1 is MNHNS, CDR2 SASEGT, per germline. The CDR3 sequence is 15 residues long. CDR3 protein: CASSRAGESNQLQHF. The DNA for the CDR3 is TGTGCCAGCAGTCGGGCAGGGGAGAGCAATCAGCTCCAGCATTTT.